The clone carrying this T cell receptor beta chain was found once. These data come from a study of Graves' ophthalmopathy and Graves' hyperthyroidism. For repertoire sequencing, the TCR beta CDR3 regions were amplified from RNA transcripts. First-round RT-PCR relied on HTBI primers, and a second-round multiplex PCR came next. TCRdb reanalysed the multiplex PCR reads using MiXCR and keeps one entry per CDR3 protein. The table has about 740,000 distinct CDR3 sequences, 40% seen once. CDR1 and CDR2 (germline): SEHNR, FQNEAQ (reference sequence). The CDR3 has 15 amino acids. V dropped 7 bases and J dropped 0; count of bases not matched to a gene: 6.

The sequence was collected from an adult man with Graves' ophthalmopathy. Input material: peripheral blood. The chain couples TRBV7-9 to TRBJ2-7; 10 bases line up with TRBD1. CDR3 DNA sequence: TGTGCCAGCACCTCCGGACAGGGGGACTCCTACGAGCAGTACTTC. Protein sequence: CASTSGQGDSYEQYF. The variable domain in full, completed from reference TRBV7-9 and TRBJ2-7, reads DTGVSQNPRHKITKRGQNVTFRCDPISEHNRLYWYRQTLGQGPEFLTYFQNEAQLEKSRLLSDRFSAERPKGSFSTLEIQRTEQGDSAMYLCASTSGQGDSYEQYFGPGTRLTVT.